The 18 T cell receptor beta chains in this list originate from one sample, sequenced in a study of a mutant IDH1 vaccine in newly diagnosed glioma. No antigen has been identified for these receptors. Time point meaning: week 35, safety follow-up. With topical imiquimod, each dose of the vaccine consisted of 300 ug of mutant IDH1 20-mer peptide. Data came from immunoSEQ multiplex PCR; TCRdb stores just in-frame clones and leaves some out. The table lists tens of thousands of clones, 81% of them singletons. Material: PBMCs, obtained from a glioma patient whose treatment included an IDH1 peptide vaccine. These receptors all come from a middle-aged woman with glioma. Some clones in this sample may be carry-over from other donors' samples.

The rearrangement uses TRBV5-1 and TRBJ2-7; the D call may be TRBD1 or TRBD2 (6 bases each). The CDR3 length is 16 residues. Trimming shortened V by 3 bases and J by 2 bases, and 18 bases separated the two germline ends. Looked up from germline, CDR1 is SGHRS and CDR2 is YFSETQ. In nucleotides, the CDR3 is TGCGCCAGCAGCTCCTGGGGGGCGGGGCAAGCCTACGAGCAGTACTTC. Translated: CASSSWGAGQAYEQYF.

The rearrangement joins TRBV6-5 to TRBJ2-5; 7 bases are shared with TRBD2. The CDR3 runs 15 residues. Germline lookup yields CDR1 MNHEY and CDR2 SVGAGI. Germline trimming cut 0 bases from V and 5 bases from J; bases unmatched to any gene: 6. CDR3 sequence reads: CASSYSYRGEETQYF. CDR3 bases: TGTGCCAGCAGTTACTCTTACCGGGGGGAGGAGACCCAGTACTTC.

The rearrangement joins TRBV10-3 to TRBJ2-2, with 12 bases matching TRBD2. Germline V CDR1 and CDR2: ENHRY, SYGVKD. This CDR3 region has 19 residues. Trimming removed 0 bases from V and 5 bases from J; junction bases left unmatched: 10. CDR3 protein: CAISESILAGGTGTGELFF. DNA for the CDR3: TGTGCCATCAGTGAGTCGATACTAGCGGGAGGCACTGGAACCGGGGAGCTGTTTTTT.

This sequence joins TRBV9 and TRBJ2-1; D is possibly TRBD2 (6 bases). The V end lost 4 bases, the J end lost 8 bases, and 19 bases lay between the germline ends. CDR1 and CDR2 (germline): SGDLS, YYNGEE. This CDR3 contains 15 residues. In DNA, the CDR3 is TGTGCCAGCAGCCCAAGGGACTGGGCTGGGGATGAGCAGTTCTTC. Its translation is CASSPRDWAGDEQFF.

The gene calls are TRBV7-2 and TRBJ1-4, with TRBD1 as a possible D gene (5 bases). Per germline, CDR1 SGHTA and CDR2 FQGNSA. Deletions cut 6 bases from V and 8 bases from J, with 7 bases between. CDR3 size: 11 residues. CDR3 residues: CASSWGEKLFF. DNA of the CDR3: TGTGCCAGCAGTTGGGGGGAAAAACTGTTTTTT.

This clone turned up a few times. Here the CDR3 reads CASSIRTGQGNTGELFF. CDR3 sequence (DNA): TGTGCCAGTAGTATTAGGACAGGACAGGGGAACACCGGGGAGCTGTTTTTT. The chain has TRBV19 and TRBJ2-2; 8 nucleotides line up with TRBD1. In germline, CDR1 is LNHDA, CDR2 SQIVND (reference sequence). V lost 3 bases and J lost 1; bases outside the gene matches: 7. There are 17 residues in the CDR3. The variable domain in full, with the rest retrieved from reference TRBV19 and TRBJ2-2, is DGGITQSPKYLFRKEGQNVTLSCEQNLNHDAMYWYRQDPGQGLRLIYYSQIVNDFQKGDIAEGYSVSREKKESFPLTVTSAQKNPTAFYLCASSIRTGQGNTGELFFGEGSRLTVL.

Written as DNA, the CDR3 is TGCAGTGCCGAACCGAGGAACATTCAGTACTTC. Protein: CSAEPRNIQYF. V is TRBV20-1 and J is TRBJ2-4; D remains ambiguous. This CDR3 region has 11 residues. CDR1 is DFQATT and CDR2 is SNEGSKA in the germline V gene (reference sequence). Trimming cost V 6 bases and J 7 bases, with 10 bases left between them.

V usage is TRBV6-6 and J usage is TRBJ1-1; tentative D call: TRBD1 (6 bases). Germline V CDR1 and CDR2: MNHNY, SVGAGI (reference sequence). With 2 bases removed from V and 6 bases from J, the gap between germline ends came to 16 bases. This CDR3 region has 15 residues. The DNA of the CDR3 is TGTGCCAGCAGTTACCCTCCGGGGGGCACGCCTGAAGCTTTCTTT. Amino acid sequence: CASSYPPGGTPEAFF.

The chain has TRBV5-1 and TRBJ2-7; D gene uncertain. Trimming left V 0 bases short and J 2 bases short, with 6 bases between. Germline CDR1 and CDR2: SGHRS and YFSETQ. CDR3 size: 13 residues. The CDR3 DNA follows: TGCGCCAGCAGCTTGGAGGCTGCCTACGAGCAGTACTTC. Its protein product is CASSLEAAYEQYF.

This rearrangement joins TRBV5-4 to TRBJ2-3, with 7 positions matching TRBD1. From germline, CDR1 is SGHNT and CDR2 YYREEE (reference sequence). V shed 0 bases and J 2 bases; nucleotides not matched to a gene: 3. The CDR3 spans 15 residues. CDR3 in DNA: TGTGCCAGCAGCTTGGTACAGGGGTTCACAGATACGCAGTATTTT. It is translated as CASSLVQGFTDTQYF.

The chain has TRBV5-1 and TRBJ2-2, with unresolved D. From germline, CDR1 is SGHRS and CDR2 YFSETQ. Deletions cut 4 bases from V and 4 bases from J, with 8 bases between. CDR3 length equals 13 residues. CDR3 in DNA: TGCGCCAGCAGCCCCGTCGGCACCGGGGAGCTGTTTTTT. It is translated as CASSPVGTGELFF.

The rearrangement joins TRBV29-1 to TRBJ2-3, with a weak D call TRBD1 (5 bases). The CDR3 consists of 12 residues. In germline, CDR1 is SQVTM, CDR2 ANQGSEA. V was pared by 4 bases and J by 3 bases, with 8 bases between. The CDR3 loop reads CSVAGLTDTQYF. CDR3 nucleotides: TGCAGCGTTGCAGGGTTGACAGATACGCAGTATTTT.

The V gene is TRBV5-4, the J gene TRBJ2-6; possible D gene TRBD1, 5 bases. V lost 3 bases and J 0 bases, leaving 19 bases between the germline ends. Germline V gene data show CDR1 as SGHNT and CDR2 as YYREEE (reference sequence). This CDR3 is built from 19 residues. DNA for the CDR3: TGTGCCAGCAGCTCCGGCTCGGCAGGGATTCACTCTGGGGCCAACGTCCTGACTTTC. Amino acid sequence: CASSSGSAGIHSGANVLTF.

V and J are TRBV7-8 and TRBJ1-1; D unclear. V gave up 5 bases and J gave up 6 bases, with 13 bases separating them. This CDR3 contains 13 residues. Germline V gene lookup returns CDR1 SGHVS and CDR2 FQNEAQ. This CDR3 reads CASSTSSGSEAFF. The CDR3 DNA is TGTGCCAGCAGCACTAGCTCGGGGTCTGAAGCTTTCTTT.

V gene TRBV7-7 combines with J gene TRBJ2-5; 9 positions agree with TRBD2. Germline assignment: CDR1 SSHAT and CDR2 FNYEAQ (reference sequence). CDR3 length: 14 amino acids. CDR3 loop: CAYNVAGAGETQYF. For the CDR3, the DNA is TGTGCGTACAATGTAGCGGGAGCGGGGGAGACCCAGTACTTC.

The genes are TRBV7-9 and TRBJ2-1; D perhaps matches TRBD2 (5 bases). The CDR3 has 16 residues. Germline V gene data show CDR1 as SEHNR and CDR2 as FQNEAQ (reference sequence). V lost 5 bases to trimming and J lost 4 bases, with 18 bases between them. For the CDR3, the DNA is TGTGCCAGCAGCCCCGGCCCAGCGGCCATTTACAATGAGCAGTTCTTC. This codes for CASSPGPAAIYNEQFF.

The chain links TRBV7-2 to TRBJ2-3; possibly TRBD2 for D (5 bases). V was trimmed by 2 bases and J by 6 bases, leaving 15 bases between them. The CDR3 loop spans 15 amino acids. Germline values: CDR1 SGHTA, CDR2 FQGNSA. The CDR3 sequence is CASSLTGPRGDTQYF. The CDR3 DNA reads as TGTGCCAGCAGCTTAACGGGTCCCCGAGGGGATACGCAGTATTTT. Full variable domain (outside the CDR3, taken from reference TRBV7-2 and TRBJ2-3): GAGVSQSPSNKVTEKGKDVELRCDPISGHTALYWYRQSLGQGLEFLIYFQGNSAPDKSGLPSDRFSAERTGGSVSTLTIQRTQQEDSAVYLCASSLTGPRGDTQYFGPGTRLTVL.

This clone was seen a handful of times. This sequence joins TRBV28 and TRBJ1-6, with D unresolved. Trimming removed 6 bases from V and 7 bases from J, with 10 bases in between. Germline CDR1 is MDHEN and CDR2 is SYDVKM. The CDR3 loop spans 13 amino acids. The CDR3 region has the DNA TGTGCCAGCAGGGTGGGCAGGAATTCACCCCTCCACTTT. This encodes CASRVGRNSPLHF.